Listed here are 15 T cell receptor beta chains from one sample, sequenced in a study of shared clonotypes between healthy human individuals. Here immunoSEQ multiplex PCR was the method, and the copy in TCRdb shows in-frame clones only, minus some. The data contain approximately 1,500,000 clones, 98% of them singletons. Sequencing input: naive CD4+ T cells sorted from blood. The subset: CD45RA+ positively selected. Receptor source: a man aged 25-45 years in good health.

The rearrangement uses TRBV5-4 and TRBJ2-1; tentatively, D is TRBD1 (6 bases). V lost 0 bases and J lost 2, with 9 bases in between. CDR1 SGHNT and CDR2 YYREEE come from the germline V gene (reference sequence). CDR3 length equals 15 residues. DNA for the CDR3: TGTGCCAGCAGCTTGGACAGGGAGACCTACAATGAGCAGTTCTTC. Protein product: CASSLDRETYNEQFF.

This chain links TRBV6-1 with TRBJ2-7, with unresolved D. V lost 6 bases and J lost 3, with 12 bases in between. The CDR3 spans 13 residues. CDR1 and CDR2 from the germline V gene are MNHNS and SASEGT. CDR3 DNA: TGTGCCAGCAGCTCTGCAGGTCACTACGAGCAGTACTTC. It is translated as CASSSAGHYEQYF.

The chain is built from TRBV2 and TRBJ2-3, with 8 bases that match TRBD1. This CDR3 has 13 amino acids. Germline CDR1 reads SNHLY; CDR2 reads FYNNEI. Losses at the gene ends were 10 bases for V and 3 bases for J; bases not matched to a gene: 6. CDR3 DNA: TGTGCCATAAGGACAGGGAGGACAGATACGCAGTATTTT. Translation gives CAIRTGRTDTQYF.

The rearrangement links TRBV11-2 to TRBJ2-5; 7 bases agree with TRBD1. J lost 4 bases, V lost 2 bases, and 13 bases had no gene match. This CDR3 contains 17 residues. Germline CDR1 and CDR2: SGHAT and FQNNGV. CDR3 sequence: CASSLMWSGGLGETQYF. CDR3 nucleotides: TGTGCCAGCAGCTTAATGTGGTCAGGGGGATTGGGAGAGACCCAGTACTTC.

This clone occurred once. CDR3 in amino acids: CASSLPLAGANTGELFF. The CDR3 DNA follows: TGCGCCAGCAGCTTGCCCCTAGCGGGGGCGAACACCGGGGAGCTGTTTTTT. V and J are TRBV5-1 and TRBJ2-2; TRBD2 matches 10 bases. The CDR3 contains 17 residues. CDR1 and CDR2 (germline): SGHRS, YFSETQ. V lost 1 base and J lost 0; bases outside the gene matches: 3.

The V call is TRBV9, the J call TRBJ2-7; TRBD2 aligns across 9 bases. The CDR3 spans 20 residues. V was clipped by 0 bases and J by 3 bases; unmatched bases: 19. CDR1 is SGDLS, CDR2 YYNGEE, per germline. As DNA, the CDR3 is TGTGCCAGCAGCGTAGGAAGCTCGACCTTAAATAGCGGGGGAGACTACGAGCAGTACTTC. Its protein product is CASSVGSSTLNSGGDYEQYF.

The J gene is TRBJ2-5, the V gene TRBV11-2; 9 bases are shared with TRBD1. CDR1 is SGHAT, CDR2 FQNNGV, per germline. This CDR3 has 15 amino acids. V lost 6 bases to trimming and J lost 5 bases; unmatched junction nucleotides: 10. The DNA of the CDR3 is TGTGCCAGCAGTTCCGGGACAGGGATCTGGGAGACCCAGTACTTC. Its protein product is CASSSGTGIWETQYF.

This clone was detected only a few times. Other DNA sequences in this sample translate to the same CDR3. CDR3 region: CASSLNTGELFF. For the CDR3, the DNA is TGTGCCAGCAGTCTGAACACCGGGGAGCTGTTTTTT. V is TRBV28 and J is TRBJ2-2; D remains ambiguous. Germline values: CDR1 MDHEN, CDR2 SYDVKM. The CDR3 totals 12 residues. V was pared by 5 bases and J by 1 base, with 2 bases between. Filled out from reference TRBV28 and TRBJ2-2, the complete variable domain reads DVKVTQSSRYLVKRTGEKVFLECVQDMDHENMFWYRQDPGLGLRLIYFSYDVKMKEKGDIPEGYSVSREKKERFSLILESASTNQTSMYLCASSLNTGELFFGEGSRLTVL.

The genes are TRBV7-8 and TRBJ2-3; 9 bases are shared with TRBD2. V gave up 2 bases and J gave up 3 bases; unmatched junction bases: 3. Germline V gene data show CDR1 as SGHVS and CDR2 as FQNEAQ. The length of the CDR3 is 15 residues. The CDR3 sequence: CASSLPGLATDTQYF. As DNA, the CDR3 is TGTGCCAGCAGCTTACCGGGACTAGCAACAGATACGCAGTATTTT.

Notes on this clone: This sample also contains other DNA sequences that code for the same CDR3. The rearrangement joins TRBV11-3 to TRBJ2-1, with 9 bases identical to TRBD2. V shed 1 base, J shed 4 bases, and the junction held 2 bases outside the gene matches. The CDR3 totals 15 residues. Germline V lookup: CDR1 SGHNT, CDR2 YENEEA. The CDR3: CASSLGTSGYNEQFF. The CDR3 DNA follows: TGTGCCAGCAGCTTAGGTACTAGCGGGTACAATGAGCAGTTCTTC. The whole variable domain, filled in from reference TRBV11-3 and TRBJ2-1, reads EAGVVQSPRYKIIEKKQPVAFWCNPISGHNTLYWYLQNLGQGPELLIRYENEEAVDDSQLPKDRFSAERLKGVDSTLKIQPAELGDSAVYLCASSLGTSGYNEQFFGPGTRLTVL.

The rearrangement uses TRBV28 and TRBJ2-6; no clear D. V gave up 4 bases and J gave up 0 bases, with 13 bases separating them. From germline, CDR1 is MDHEN and CDR2 SYDVKM. The CDR3 runs to 17 residues. The CDR3 loop is CASSYNTAHSGANVLTF. The DNA of the CDR3 is TGTGCCAGCAGTTATAACACGGCGCACTCTGGGGCCAACGTCCTGACTTTC.

The chain carries TRBV6-4 and TRBJ1-5, with 10 positions matching TRBD1. The trim removed 4 bases at V and 6 bases at J, leaving 12 bases unmatched. CDR1 and CDR2 (germline): MRHNA, SNTAGT. The CDR3 is made up of 17 amino acids. The CDR3 is CASSVSKGQGESQPQHF. Written as DNA, the CDR3 is TGTGCCAGCAGTGTGTCTAAAGGACAGGGGGAGTCTCAGCCCCAGCATTTT.

In nucleotides, the CDR3 is TGTGCCAGCAGTTTCGGTGTGAACACCGGGGAGCTGTTTTTT. This codes for CASSFGVNTGELFF. The V call is TRBV6-5, the J call TRBJ2-2; D uncertain. From germline, CDR1 is MNHEY and CDR2 SVGAGI. Between the trimmed V and J ends, which lost 4 bases and 1 base, there was a span of 7 bases. The CDR3 sequence is 14 residues long.

V is TRBV28 and J is TRBJ2-7, with 11 bases matching TRBD2. The J segment lost 3 bases and the V segment lost 5 bases, leaving 6 bases of the junction unmatched. The CDR3 contains 15 residues. Looked up from germline, CDR1 is MDHEN and CDR2 is SYDVKM. The DNA of the CDR3 is TGTGCCAGCAGTCCACCTGGGACTAGCGGCTACGAGCAGTACTTC. It translates to CASSPPGTSGYEQYF.

This sequence joins TRBV28 and TRBJ1-1; no clear D gene. V was cut by 4 bases and J by 8 bases, with 26 bases left in between. Per germline, CDR1 MDHEN and CDR2 SYDVKM. The CDR3 sequence is 17 residues long. The CDR3 is CASSSIFPALQDAEAFF. CDR3 coding DNA: TGTGCCAGCAGTTCCATATTCCCCGCTCTGCAGGACGCGGAAGCTTTCTTT. Supplemented by reference TRBV28 and TRBJ1-1, the full variable domain reads DVKVTQSSRYLVKRTGEKVFLECVQDMDHENMFWYRQDPGLGLRLIYFSYDVKMKEKGDIPEGYSVSREKKERFSLILESASTNQTSMYLCASSSIFPALQDAEAFFGQGTRLTVV.